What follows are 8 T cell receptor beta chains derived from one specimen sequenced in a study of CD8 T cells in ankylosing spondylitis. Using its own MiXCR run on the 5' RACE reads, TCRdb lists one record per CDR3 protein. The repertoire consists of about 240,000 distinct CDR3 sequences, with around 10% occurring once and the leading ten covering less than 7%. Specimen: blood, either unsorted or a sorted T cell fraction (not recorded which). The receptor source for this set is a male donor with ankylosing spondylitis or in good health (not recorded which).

The DNA for the CDR3 is TGCGCCAGCAGCTCGGGGGGAGCGGTAAGCACAGATACGCAGTATTTT. Its protein is CASSSGGAVSTDTQYF. This chain links TRBV5-1 with TRBJ2-3, with 7 bases fitting TRBD2. With 3 bases clipped from V and 0 bases from J, the junction kept 7 bases outside the gene matches. Germline CDR1 SGHRS, CDR2 YFSETQ. The CDR3 has 16 amino acids.

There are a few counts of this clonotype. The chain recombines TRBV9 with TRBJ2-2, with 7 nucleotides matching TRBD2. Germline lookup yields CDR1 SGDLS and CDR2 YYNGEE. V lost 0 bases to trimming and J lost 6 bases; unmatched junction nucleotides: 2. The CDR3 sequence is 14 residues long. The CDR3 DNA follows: TGTGCCAGCAGCGTAGGACTAGCCCCCGGGGAGCTGTTTTTT. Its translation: CASSVGLAPGELFF.

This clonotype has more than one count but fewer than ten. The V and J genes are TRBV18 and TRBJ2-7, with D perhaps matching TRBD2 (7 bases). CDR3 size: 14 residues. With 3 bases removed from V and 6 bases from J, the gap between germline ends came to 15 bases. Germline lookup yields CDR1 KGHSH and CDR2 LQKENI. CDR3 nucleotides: TGTGCCAGCTCACCTCGGATCGGGGGGCGCGAGCAGTACTTC. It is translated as CASSPRIGGREQYF.

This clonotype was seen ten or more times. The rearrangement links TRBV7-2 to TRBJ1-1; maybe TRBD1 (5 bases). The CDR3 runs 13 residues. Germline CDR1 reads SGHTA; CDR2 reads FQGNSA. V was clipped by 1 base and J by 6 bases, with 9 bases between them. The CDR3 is CASSLVSRAEAFF. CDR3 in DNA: TGTGCCAGCAGCTTAGTTTCCAGGGCTGAAGCTTTCTTT.

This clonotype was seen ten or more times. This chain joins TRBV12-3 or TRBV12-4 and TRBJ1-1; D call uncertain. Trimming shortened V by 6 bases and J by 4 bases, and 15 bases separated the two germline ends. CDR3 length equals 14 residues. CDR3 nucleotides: TGTGCCAGCAGACCGTTGGGAGGTGGCACTGAAGCTTTCTTT. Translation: CASRPLGGGTEAFF.

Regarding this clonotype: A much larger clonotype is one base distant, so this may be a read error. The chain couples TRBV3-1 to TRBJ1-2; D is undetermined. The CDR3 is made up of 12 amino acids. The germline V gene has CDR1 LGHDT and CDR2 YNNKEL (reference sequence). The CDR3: CASSQGSYAYTF. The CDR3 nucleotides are TGTGCCAGCAGCCAAGGCAGCTATGCCTACACCTTC.

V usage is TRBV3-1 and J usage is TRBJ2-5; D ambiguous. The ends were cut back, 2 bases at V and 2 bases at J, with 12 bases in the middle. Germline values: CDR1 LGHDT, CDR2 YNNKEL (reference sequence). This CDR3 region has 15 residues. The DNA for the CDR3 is TGTGCCAGCAGCCAAATGTCCTCCCTTCAAGAGACCCAGTACTTC. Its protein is CASSQMSSLQETQYF.

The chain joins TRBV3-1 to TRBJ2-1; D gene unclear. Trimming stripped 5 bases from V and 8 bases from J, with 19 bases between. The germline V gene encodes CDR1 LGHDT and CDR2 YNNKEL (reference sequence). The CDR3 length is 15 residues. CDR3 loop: CASSDRALPQDEQFF. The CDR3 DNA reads TGTGCCAGCAGCGACCGGGCCCTCCCCCAGGATGAGCAGTTCTTC.